This TCR beta chain was identified during a study of tumor-infiltrating lymphocytes in localized non-small cell lung cancer. In the study overall: From each patient, both tumor and uninvolved lung, non-adjacent to tumor, were sampled.

The assay was immunoSEQ multiplex PCR, and TCRdb's table has in-frame clones only and misses some. The sample contains fewer than 4,500 clones, about four fifths of which appear only once. This clone appeared a few times. The J segment lost 0 bases and the V segment lost 0 bases, leaving 10 bases of the junction unmatched. This CDR3 comprises 19 residues. This TCR came from a human donor with non-small cell lung cancer. This sequence joins TRBV5-7 and TRBJ1-5; 9 bases are a match to TRBD1. TRBV5-7 is marked as an open reading frame, function uncertain. Specimen: uninvolved lung tissue not adjacent to the tumor. CDR3 bases: TGTGCCAGCAGCTTGGGACAGGGGGGCAATCCGACTAGCAATCAGCCCCAGCATTTT. As protein: CASSLGQGGNPTSNQPQHF.